These 8 T cell receptor beta chains share one sample of origin, sequenced in a study of technical replicates of blood from four donors (dated by TCRdb to about 2017). The method was the immunoSEQ multiplex PCR assay. TCRdb holds this immuneACCESS table with in-frame rearrangements only. Some clones are missing; in checked studies, unresolved V genes explain under half, and the rest has no known cause. The sample data list about 81,000 clones, and around 95% of these were observed just once. The ten largest account for more than 0.35% of the sample. The specimen sequenced was T cells isolated from PBMCs. These receptors were collected from a human donor in good health.

CDR3 sequence: CASRPFDREETQYF. The CDR3 bases are TGTGCCAGCAGACCATTTGACAGGGAGGAGACCCAGTACTTC. The chain is built from TRBV6-5 and TRBJ2-5; TRBD1 matches 7 bases. J was trimmed by 5 bases and V by 6 bases; bases with no gene match: 9. Per the germline V gene, CDR1 is MNHEY and CDR2 is SVGAGI. The CDR3 has 14 residues.

The rearrangement uses TRBV7-9 and TRBJ1-2; the match to TRBD1 covers 8 bases. The length of the CDR3 is 14 residues. V lost 4 bases and J lost 4; bases outside the gene matches: 5. Germline CDR1 SEHNR, CDR2 FQNEAQ (reference sequence). The CDR3, as DNA: TGTGCCAGCAGCTCTGGACAGGGACCCTATGGCTACACCTTC. Its protein is CASSSGQGPYGYTF.

V usage is TRBV4-1 and J usage is TRBJ2-1, with unresolved D. Germline CDR1 reads MGHRA; CDR2 reads YSYEKL. This CDR3 comprises 11 residues. V gave up 6 bases and J gave up 9 bases, with 9 bases separating them. This CDR3 is CASSPGSEQFF. CDR3 coding DNA: TGCGCCAGCAGTCCTGGCAGTGAGCAGTTCTTC.

The chain is built from TRBV9 and TRBJ1-2; D ambiguous. The CDR3 loop spans 17 amino acids. V was trimmed by 3 bases and J by 1 base, leaving 19 bases between them. Germline values: CDR1 SGDLS, CDR2 YYNGEE. The CDR3 loop is CASSAIPGAIHNYGYTF. CDR3 DNA: TGTGCCAGCAGCGCTATTCCGGGAGCGATCCATAACTATGGCTACACCTTC.

This clone was seen once. J is TRBJ2-2 and V is TRBV28, with a tentative D call TRBD2 (6 bases). The CDR3 is 14 residues long. Per the germline V gene, CDR1 is MDHEN and CDR2 is SYDVKM. V was clipped by 7 bases and J by 1 base, with 10 bases between them. The CDR3 here is CASKGDLNTGELFF. DNA for the CDR3: TGTGCCAGCAAAGGGGACTTGAACACCGGGGAGCTGTTTTTT.

This sequence joins TRBV30 and TRBJ1-2; 7 bases line up with TRBD1. Per germline, CDR1 GTSNPN and CDR2 SVGIG (reference sequence). The CDR3 spans 16 residues. The trim removed 6 bases at V and 4 bases at J, leaving 17 bases unmatched. This CDR3 is CACPRDSPKSGYGYTF. The CDR3 DNA reads TGTGCCTGCCCGAGGGACAGCCCAAAGTCGGGCTATGGCTACACCTTC.

The rearrangement links TRBV9 to TRBJ1-4, with D possibly matching TRBD1 (6 bases). The length of the CDR3 is 17 residues. Per the germline V gene, CDR1 is SGDLS and CDR2 is YYNGEE. V lost 5 bases and J 0 bases, leaving 17 bases between the germline ends. The CDR3, as DNA: TGTGCCAGCAGTAGCCAGAAAGAGGGGGCAACTAATGAAAAACTGTTTTTT. Amino acids: CASSSQKEGATNEKLFF.

This chain connects TRBV7-6 to TRBJ1-4, with no clear D. CDR1 is SGHVS, CDR2 FNYEAQ, per germline. Trimming removed 4 bases at V and 13 bases at J, with 13 bases between. This CDR3 has 12 amino acids. CDR3 sequence (DNA): TGTGCCAGCAGCTCACTTGAGGATAGACTGTTTTTT. Translating it yields CASSSLEDRLFF.